The clone carrying this TCR beta chain has a handful of counts. This sample is drawn from a study of T-cell reconstitution after alpha-beta-depleted transplantation in children. Library preparation (for TCRbeta) was performed with unique molecular identifiers. TCRdb itself ran the PCR reads through MiXCR, one entry per CDR3 protein. The repertoire holds around 370,000 distinct CDR3 sequences, under 13% seen once, with 2% to 3% in the top ten. Losses at the gene ends were 4 bases for V and 4 bases for J; bases not matched to a gene: 7. The CDR3 is 15 amino acids. Per the germline V gene, CDR1 is SQVTM and CDR2 is ANQGSEA.

The rearrangement uses TRBV29-1 and TRBJ2-1; 10 positions agree with TRBD2. This specimen consisted of PBMCs from the stem cell graft donor, obtained from the stem cell graft. The TCR originated in a human donor who donated a stem cell graft to a child with acute lymphoblastic leukemia. The CDR3 coding sequence is TGCAGCGTTGGGGGTTTGACTAGCGGGTACAATGAGCAGTTCTTC. Translated, it gives CSVGGLTSGYNEQFF.